These 21 T cell receptor beta chains came from one sample sequenced in a study of T cell responses to AZD1222 COVID-19 vaccine. Produced via immunoSEQ multiplex PCR; TCRdb's table is partial and in-frame only. The sample lists 100,000 to 150,000 clones, over 75% occurring once. Sequencing was performed on peripheral blood, taken 28 days after the second dose of the MenACWY control vaccine. The receptors here all came from an adult who received the MenACWY meningococcal vaccine as a control.

This chain connects TRBV10-3 to TRBJ1-4; a weak D match, TRBD1 (5 bases). Germline values: CDR1 ENHRY, CDR2 SYGVKD. The CDR3 runs to 13 residues. V lost 4 bases and J 2 bases, leaving 5 bases between the germline ends. CDR3 loop: CAISGDTNEKLFF. The CDR3 DNA reads as TGTGCCATCAGTGGGGACACTAATGAAAAACTGTTTTTT.

This rearrangement joins TRBV4-2 to TRBJ1-6, with D unresolved. The CDR3 is made up of 16 amino acids. Germline V gene sequence: CDR1 LGHNA, CDR2 YNFKEQ. The V end lost 1 base, the J end lost 5 bases, and 12 bases lay between the germline ends. CDR3 residues: CASSQAQNINNSPLHF. CDR3 bases: TGTGCCAGCAGCCAAGCACAGAATATTAATAATTCACCCCTCCACTTT.

Worth noting for this clone: Within the sample, other DNA sequences also encode this same CDR3. This chain joins TRBV11-3 and TRBJ2-3; 9 positions agree with TRBD2. This CDR3 spans 16 amino acids. CDR1 and CDR2 (germline): SGHNT, YENEEA. V gave up 3 bases and J gave up 4 bases; unmatched junction bases: 8. The CDR3 reads CASSLSGTSSPDTQYF. CDR3 in DNA: TGTGCCAGCAGCTTGTCCGGGACTAGCTCTCCAGATACGCAGTATTTT.

CDR3 in DNA: TGTGCCAGCAGCTTTTCCTCCCGGGACAGGGACGAGCAGTACTTC. Its translation: CASSFSSRDRDEQYF. The chain joins TRBV7-9 to TRBJ2-7; 9 bases agree with TRBD1. Trimming took 3 bases from V and 5 from J; bases not matched to a gene: 8. CDR3 length: 15 amino acids. Germline lookup yields CDR1 SEHNR and CDR2 FQNEAQ (reference sequence).

The CDR3 region is CASSKGAGGIYEQYV. The CDR3 nucleotides read TGTGCCAGCAGTAAGGGGGCAGGGGGCATCTACGAGCAGTACGTC. The chain is built from TRBV6-5 and TRBJ2-7; 8 nucleotides agree with TRBD1. Germline-derived CDR1 and CDR2 are MNHEY and SVGAGI. J gave up 3 bases and V 5 bases, and 9 bases lay outside the gene matches. This CDR3 spans 15 amino acids.

The chain carries TRBV5-1 and TRBJ2-5; D call uncertain. The CDR3 runs to 15 residues. Per the germline V gene, CDR1 is SGHRS and CDR2 is YFSETQ. Trimming took off 2 bases at V and 4 bases at J, with 15 bases between the two ends. CDR3 DNA sequence: TGCGCCAGCAGCTTTAATAGCCCCACAAGAGAGACCCAGTACTTC. This codes for CASSFNSPTRETQYF.

The chain recombines TRBV29-1 with TRBJ2-1; TRBD2 matches 7 bases. V gave up 6 bases and J gave up 7 bases; unmatched junction bases: 3. The CDR3 extends over 11 amino acids. Germline V gene sequence: CDR1 SQVTM, CDR2 ANQGSEA. The CDR3 bases are TGCAGCGTGGGACTACAGAATGAGCAGTTCTTC. This sequence encodes CSVGLQNEQFF.

This clone is a singleton in its sample. The CDR3 DNA reads TGTGCCAGCAGCATGGGACAGGGGGCCGTGGAGACCCAGTACTTC. This encodes CASSMGQGAVETQYF. This chain uses TRBV11-3 with TRBJ2-5; TRBD1 aligns across 12 bases. CDR1 and CDR2 (germline): SGHNT, YENEEA. CDR3 length: 15 amino acids. V was pared by 5 bases and J by 5 bases, with 6 bases of the junction left unmatched.

The V and J genes are TRBV6-1 and TRBJ2-7; TRBD2 aligns across 9 bases. J was trimmed by 4 bases and V by 3 bases; bases with no gene match: 10. Germline CDR1 reads MNHNS; CDR2 reads SASEGT. The CDR3 contains 16 residues. CDR3: CASSEVGGRAWYEQYF. The CDR3 DNA sequence: TGTGCCAGCAGTGAGGTTGGCGGGAGGGCCTGGTACGAGCAGTACTTC.

CDR3 protein: CASSSSGRALPGEQYF. The CDR3 DNA sequence: TGTGCCAGCAGTTCCAGCGGGAGGGCCCTCCCCGGGGAGCAGTACTTC. The chain has TRBV2 and TRBJ2-7; 10 bases agree with TRBD2. The trim removed 5 bases at V and 7 bases at J, leaving 14 bases unmatched. The length of the CDR3 is 16 residues. Germline V gene lookup returns CDR1 SNHLY and CDR2 FYNNEI. Drawing the rest from reference TRBV2 and TRBJ2-7, the complete variable domain is EPEVTQTPSHQVTQMGQEVILRCVPISNHLYFYWYRQILGQKVEFLVSFYNNEISEKSEIFDDQFSVERPDGSNFTLKIRSTKLEDSAMYFCASSSSGRALPGEQYFGPGTRLTVT.

This clone was detected a few times. This chain connects TRBV5-1 to TRBJ1-5; tentatively, D is TRBD1 (5 bases). Between the trimmed V and J ends, which lost 0 bases and 4 bases, there was a span of 8 bases. This CDR3 has 14 amino acids. In germline, CDR1 is SGHRS, CDR2 YFSETQ. CDR3 sequence reads: CASSLAAGNQPQHF. The CDR3, as DNA: TGCGCCAGCAGCTTGGCGGCAGGGAATCAGCCCCAGCATTTT.

V gene TRBV19 combines with J gene TRBJ2-3; tentative D call: TRBD1 (5 bases). V was cut by 6 bases and J by 4 bases, with 17 bases left in between. The CDR3 length is 15 residues. Germline V CDR1 and CDR2: LNHDA, SQIVND (reference sequence). The DNA of the CDR3 is TGTGCCAGTAGCAATGGGGCTAGTCGGGCAGATACGCAGTATTTT. Amino acid sequence: CASSNGASRADTQYF.

CDR3 amino acids: CASNQLGLDTEAFF. The CDR3 DNA sequence: TGTGCCAGCAACCAGTTGGGGTTGGACACTGAAGCTTTCTTT. The chain uses TRBV2 and TRBJ1-1; D gene uncertain. Trimming took off 7 bases at V and 3 bases at J, with 15 bases between the two ends. This CDR3 has 14 residues. CDR1 and CDR2 from the germline V gene are SNHLY and FYNNEI. The whole variable domain, remainder taken from reference TRBV2 and TRBJ1-1, is EPEVTQTPSHQVTQMGQEVILRCVPISNHLYFYWYRQILGQKVEFLVSFYNNEISEKSEIFDDQFSVERPDGSNFTLKIRSTKLEDSAMYFCASNQLGLDTEAFFGQGTRLTVV.

This clone was observed once. The chain recombines TRBV18 with TRBJ2-2; perhaps TRBD2 as D (6 bases). Germline loops: CDR1 KGHSH, CDR2 LQKENI. The V and J ends lost 5 bases and 4 bases respectively, with 11 bases between them. The CDR3 length is 14 residues. CDR3 loop: CASSLAEPTGELFF. The CDR3, as DNA: TGTGCCAGCTCATTAGCGGAGCCCACCGGGGAGCTGTTTTTT.

This clone has just a few counts. This chain connects TRBV5-4 to TRBJ1-1; TRBD1 matches at 7 bases. Germline trimming cut 2 bases from V and 6 bases from J; bases unmatched to any gene: 7. Per germline, CDR1 SGHNT and CDR2 YYREEE (reference sequence). CDR3 length equals 14 residues. The CDR3 DNA is TGTGCCAGCAGCTTCGACAGGGACTGGCCTGAAGCTTTCTTT. It translates to CASSFDRDWPEAFF.

This chain links TRBV5-5 with TRBJ2-5; maybe TRBD1 (5 bases). The V gene lost 1 base and the J gene lost 5 bases, with 15 bases spanning the gap. Per germline, CDR1 SGHKS and CDR2 YYEKEE (reference sequence). This CDR3 contains 15 residues. This CDR3 reads CASSLLRAQGETQYF. For the CDR3, the DNA is TGTGCCAGCAGCTTGCTCAGGGCCCAGGGCGAGACCCAGTACTTC.

The rearrangement joins TRBV6-2 or TRBV6-3 to TRBJ2-3; D is ambiguous. Trimming took off 1 base at V and 6 bases at J, with 8 bases between the two ends. The length of the CDR3 is 13 residues. Germline assignment: CDR1 MNHEY and CDR2 SVGEGT. The CDR3: CASSYLWRDTQYF. The CDR3 DNA follows: TGTGCCAGCAGTTACTTGTGGCGCGATACGCAGTATTTT.

The V gene is TRBV4-1, the J gene TRBJ2-6, with D uncertain. V gave up 1 base and J gave up 9 bases, with 13 bases separating them. CDR1 and CDR2 (germline): MGHRA, YSYEKL. The CDR3 runs 15 residues. CDR3 in amino acids: CASSQGSTIGNVLTF. CDR3 DNA: TGCGCCAGCAGCCAAGGGTCTACCATAGGCAACGTCCTGACTTTC.

This sequence joins TRBV3-1 (or the pseudogene TRBV3-2) and TRBJ2-1; TRBD1 might be the D (5 bases). The CDR3 is 15 residues long. Germline values: CDR1 LGHDT, CDR2 YNNKEL (reference sequence). Trimming took 0 bases from V and 5 from J, leaving 11 bases between them. CDR3 protein: CASSQDWSGHNEQFF. The CDR3 nucleotides are TGTGCCAGCAGCCAAGATTGGTCAGGGCACAATGAGCAGTTCTTC.

The table lists this clone with a count of one. The chain couples TRBV12-5 to TRBJ2-3, with 9 bases matching TRBD2. This CDR3 has 17 amino acids. The junction had 7 bases not matched to a gene; V was cut back by 3 bases and J by 0 bases. Germline-derived CDR1 and CDR2 are LGHNT and FRNRAP. CDR3: CASGFAAGGSSTDTQYF. The DNA for the CDR3 is TGTGCTAGTGGTTTTGCGGCGGGGGGGTCTAGCACAGATACGCAGTATTTT.

This clone was seen once. The rearrangement joins TRBV6-5 to TRBJ2-7; no definite D call. Trimming removed 8 bases at V and 0 bases at J, with 11 bases between. The CDR3 is 13 amino acids. From germline, CDR1 is MNHEY and CDR2 SVGAGI. The CDR3 nucleotides are TGTGCCAGCTCCATGGAGCTCTCCTACGAGCAGTACGTC. As protein: CASSMELSYEQYV.